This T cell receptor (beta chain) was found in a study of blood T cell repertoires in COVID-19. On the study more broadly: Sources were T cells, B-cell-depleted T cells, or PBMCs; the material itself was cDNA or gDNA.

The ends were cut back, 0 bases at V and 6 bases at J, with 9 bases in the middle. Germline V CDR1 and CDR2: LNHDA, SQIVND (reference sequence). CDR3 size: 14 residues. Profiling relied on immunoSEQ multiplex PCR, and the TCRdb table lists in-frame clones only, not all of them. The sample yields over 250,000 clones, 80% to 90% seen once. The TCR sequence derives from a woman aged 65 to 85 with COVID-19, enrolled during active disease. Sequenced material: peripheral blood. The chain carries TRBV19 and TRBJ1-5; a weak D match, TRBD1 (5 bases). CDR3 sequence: CASSIDLGGQPQHF. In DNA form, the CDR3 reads TGTGCCAGTAGTATAGATCTGGGGGGTCAGCCCCAGCATTTT.